Here is one T cell receptor beta chain with its context. The data belong to a study of blood T cell repertoires in COVID-19. Assay used: immunoSEQ multiplex PCR; TCRdb lists only in-frame clones, some missing. The data hold around 220,000 clones, with 90% to 95% observed a single time. Germline V CDR1 and CDR2: SGHDT, YYEEEE. The CDR3 consists of 14 residues. V lost 4 bases and J lost 2, with 12 bases in between. This chain links TRBV5-6 with TRBJ1-2; D unclear. The sequencing sample was made of PBMCs or T cells enriched from blood (not recorded which). This TCR was recovered from a woman aged 18 to 35 who had recovered from COVID-19. The DNA for the CDR3 is TGTGCCAGCAGCCAGGTCGTTCTGAACTATGGCTACACCTTC. Protein product: CASSQVVLNYGYTF.